The 12 T cell receptor beta chains presented below share a single source sample, sequenced in a study of shared clonotypes between healthy human individuals. Assay used: immunoSEQ multiplex PCR; TCRdb lists only in-frame clones, some missing. The profile covers more than 2,000,000 clones, with roughly nine tenths appearing a single time and 0.11% to 0.15% taken by the ten largest. The sample was naive CD4+ T cells sorted from blood. Described subset: CD45RA+ positively selected. Every receptor here comes from a man between 18 and 29 years old in good health.

The V gene is TRBV19, the J gene TRBJ1-2, with 10 bases lining up with TRBD1. The junction had 16 bases not matched to a gene; V was cut back by 7 bases and J by 8 bases. CDR3 length: 16 amino acids. Germline lookup yields CDR1 LNHDA and CDR2 SQIVND (reference sequence). The CDR3 DNA is TGTGCCAGTATGGGGATCGGGACAGGGGAAATAAAGGGCTACACCTTC. The encoded protein is CASMGIGTGEIKGYTF.

This clone was recorded only once. The chain recombines TRBV6-5 with TRBJ2-7; 7 bases are shared with TRBD2. Germline CDR1 and CDR2: MNHEY and SVGAGI. V dropped 5 bases and J dropped 5; count of bases not matched to a gene: 6. The CDR3 runs 13 residues. CDR3 coding DNA: TGTGCCAGCAGTCGCGGGAGTACAGACGAGCAGTACTTC. It is translated as CASSRGSTDEQYF.

The V call is TRBV6-4, the J call TRBJ1-2; D unclear. CDR1 is MRHNA and CDR2 is SNTAGT in the germline V gene. The germline V and J ends were trimmed by 3 bases and 8 bases, with 13 bases remaining between them. This CDR3 region has 13 residues. The CDR3 region is CASSDGSRRGYTF. DNA for the CDR3: TGTGCCAGCAGTGATGGGTCGCGGAGGGGCTACACCTTC.

The gene calls are TRBV29-1 and TRBJ2-2, with D possibly being TRBD1 (5 bases). Germline V gives CDR1 SQVTM, CDR2 ANQGSEA. There are 16 residues in the CDR3. Trimming left V 0 bases short and J 0 bases short, with 11 bases between. The CDR3 loop is CSVEDRQGTNTGELFF. The CDR3 bases are TGCAGCGTTGAAGATCGGCAGGGAACGAACACCGGGGAGCTGTTTTTT.

This rearrangement joins TRBV6-5 to TRBJ2-1; no definite D call. Germline V gene data show CDR1 as MNHEY and CDR2 as SVGAGI. The CDR3 has 15 residues. V was cut by 0 bases and J by 12 bases, with 18 bases left in between. CDR3 nucleotides: TGTGCCAGCAGTTACTCCTCCGGTACTGGATTGGGGCAGTTCTTC. It translates to CASSYSSGTGLGQFF.

The chain couples TRBV6-1 to TRBJ2-5, with 8 bases fitting TRBD1. Germline CDR1 is MNHNS and CDR2 is SASEGT. J gave up 1 base and V 3 bases, and 7 bases lay outside the gene matches. The CDR3 length is 16 residues. The CDR3 DNA reads as TGTGCCAGCAGTGATCAGGACAGGGTCCTCCAAGAGACCCAGTACTTC. Protein product: CASSDQDRVLQETQYF.

V usage is TRBV13 and J usage is TRBJ2-1, with TRBD2 identical over 7 bases. The germline gives CDR1 PRHDT, CDR2 FYEKMQ (reference sequence). V gave up 2 bases and J gave up 4 bases; unmatched junction bases: 5. CDR3 length equals 15 residues. CDR3 residues: CASSLWLAVYNEQFF. The CDR3 DNA sequence: TGTGCCAGCAGCTTATGGCTAGCGGTATACAATGAGCAGTTCTTC.

As for this clone: This same CDR3 is encoded by further DNA sequences in the sample. J is TRBJ1-2 and V is TRBV30; TRBD1 matches 11 bases. Germline V gene lookup returns CDR1 GTSNPN and CDR2 SVGIG (reference sequence). V was clipped by 1 base and J by 4 bases; unmatched bases: 2. The CDR3 runs to 14 residues. CDR3 sequence (DNA): TGTGCCTGGAGTGGGACAGGGGGCAGCTATGGCTACACCTTC. Its translation: CAWSGTGGSYGYTF. The full variable domain, completed using reference TRBV30 and TRBJ1-2, is SQTIHQWPATLVQPVGSPLSLECTVEGTSNPNLYWYRQAAGRGLQLLFYSVGIGQISSEVPQNLSASRPQDRQFILSSKKLLLSDSGFYLCAWSGTGGSYGYTFGSGTRLTVV.

In regard to this clone: The sample holds other DNA sequences that translate to the same CDR3. The genes are TRBV5-1 and TRBJ1-4; the D is unclear. Germline V gene data show CDR1 as SGHRS and CDR2 as YFSETQ. The CDR3 is 14 amino acids. Trimming cost V 0 bases and J 8 bases, with 11 bases left between them. The CDR3 sequence: CASSLGSLGEKLFF. In nucleotides, the CDR3 is TGCGCCAGCAGCTTGGGCTCCCTGGGAGAAAAACTGTTTTTT. The complete variable domain, with remaining parts taken from reference TRBV5-1 and TRBJ1-4, reads KAGVTQTPRYLIKTRGQQVTLSCSPISGHRSVSWYQQTPGQGLQFLFEYFSETQRNKGNFPGRFSGRQFSNSRSEMNVSTLELGDSALYLCASSLGSLGEKLFFGSGTQLSVL.

The chain links TRBV7-9 to TRBJ2-7; TRBD1 matches 8 bases. Germline V gene lookup returns CDR1 SEHNR and CDR2 FQNEAQ (reference sequence). Trimming removed 5 bases from V and 0 bases from J; junction bases left unmatched: 9. The CDR3 extends over 16 amino acids. CDR3 sequence reads: CASSQLGTGSSYEQYF. In nucleotides, the CDR3 is TGTGCCAGCAGCCAACTCGGGACAGGAAGCTCCTACGAGCAGTACTTC.

With respect to this clone: Other DNA sequences in the same sample also yield this CDR3. V is TRBV6-5 and J is TRBJ2-4; 11 bases map to TRBD1. This CDR3 has 16 amino acids. Trimming cost V 0 bases and J 3 bases; bases outside gene matches: 1. CDR1 is MNHEY, CDR2 SVGAGI, per germline. CDR3 region: CASSYSGTGGKNIQYF. For the CDR3, the DNA is TGTGCCAGCAGTTACTCCGGGACAGGGGGCAAAAACATTCAGTACTTC.

The chain couples TRBV28 to TRBJ2-7, with D uncertain. This CDR3 contains 12 residues. Germline V CDR1 and CDR2: MDHEN, SYDVKM. V lost 8 bases and J 3 bases, leaving 11 bases between the germline ends. The CDR3 region has the DNA TGTGCCAGCGCATTGTTTTACTACGAGCAGTACTTC. Translating gives CASALFYYEQYF. Full variable domain (rest looked up from reference TRBV28 and TRBJ2-7): DVKVTQSSRYLVKRTGEKVFLECVQDMDHENMFWYRQDPGLGLRLIYFSYDVKMKEKGDIPEGYSVSREKKERFSLILESASTNQTSMYLCASALFYYEQYFGPGTRLTVT.